These 7 T cell receptor beta chains share one sample of origin, sequenced in a study of technical replicates of blood from several donors. Profiling relied on immunoSEQ multiplex PCR, and the TCRdb table lists in-frame clones only, not all of them. The profile covers about 90,000 clones, with approximately 94% appearing a single time and more than 0.2% taken by the ten largest. The sequenced sample consisted of T cells isolated from PBMCs. These receptors were obtained from a human donor in good health.

Remarks on this clone: Distinct nucleotide sequences in the sample also encode this CDR3. The chain carries TRBV5-1 and TRBJ2-3; perhaps TRBD2 as D (5 bases). This CDR3 spans 14 amino acids. Trimming removed 0 bases from V and 6 bases from J, with 11 bases in between. Germline values: CDR1 SGHRS, CDR2 YFSETQ. The CDR3 here is CASSLGGPRDTQYF. CDR3 nucleotide sequence: TGCGCCAGCAGCTTGGGCGGGCCGCGGGATACGCAGTATTTT.

The chain carries TRBV28 and TRBJ2-7, with 8 bases lining up with TRBD1. Looked up from germline, CDR1 is MDHEN and CDR2 is SYDVKM. The CDR3 is made up of 15 amino acids. J was trimmed by 3 bases and V by 8 bases; bases with no gene match: 12. The CDR3 loop reads CASRPGTGDLYEQYF. The CDR3 coding sequence is TGTGCCAGCCGCCCCGGGACAGGAGATCTCTACGAGCAGTACTTC.

The genes are TRBV19 and TRBJ2-7; 10 bases are a match to TRBD2. This CDR3 spans 14 amino acids. Germline values: CDR1 LNHDA, CDR2 SQIVND (reference sequence). V shed 8 bases, J shed 4 bases, and the junction held 8 bases outside the gene matches. The CDR3 sequence is CASSRSSGSYEQYF. The CDR3 DNA follows: TGTGCCAGTTCCCGCTCTAGCGGGAGTTACGAGCAGTACTTC.

This chain links TRBV19 with TRBJ1-5; a weak D match, TRBD1 (6 bases). CDR1 is LNHDA and CDR2 is SQIVND in the germline V gene (reference sequence). V was shortened by 7 bases and J by 6 bases, with 19 bases between the two germline ends. This CDR3 comprises 15 residues. The CDR3 nucleotides are TGTGCCAGTACTACGTCTCACAGGGAGGGTCAGCCCCAGCATTTT. Its protein product is CASTTSHREGQPQHF. The full variable domain, in which reference TRBV19 and TRBJ1-5 provide the parts outside the CDR3, is DGGITQSPKYLFRKEGQNVTLSCEQNLNHDAMYWYRQDPGQGLRLIYYSQIVNDFQKGDIAEGYSVSREKKESFPLTVTSAQKNPTAFYLCASTTSHREGQPQHFGDGTRLSIL.

This clone was found once. The chain joins TRBV28 to TRBJ2-3; 8 bases agree with TRBD2. The J segment lost 8 bases and the V segment lost 5 bases, leaving 12 bases of the junction unmatched. Looked up from germline, CDR1 is MDHEN and CDR2 is SYDVKM. The CDR3 sequence is 15 residues long. The CDR3 sequence: CASSPLREVFPTQYF. The DNA of the CDR3 is TGTGCCAGCAGTCCCCTGCGGGAGGTGTTTCCTACGCAGTATTTT.

V and J are TRBV6-1 and TRBJ2-1; TRBD2 is a possible D gene (6 bases). Trimming left V 3 bases short and J 1 base short, with 13 bases between. CDR3 length: 16 amino acids. Germline V CDR1 and CDR2: MNHNS, SASEGT. This CDR3 is CASSEGGPSSYNEQFF. CDR3 in DNA: TGTGCCAGCAGTGAGGGGGGACCCTCTTCCTACAATGAGCAGTTCTTC.

CDR3 sequence reads: CASSQGLAGPRYF. Here the CDR3 DNA reads TGTGCCAGCAGTCAGGGACTAGCGGGGCCCCGGTACTTC. The V gene is TRBV6-5, the J gene TRBJ2-7; the match to TRBD2 covers 13 bases. The CDR3 totals 13 residues. Trimming at V came to 5 bases and at J to 12 bases, leaving 7 bases not matched to a gene. Germline CDR1 MNHEY, CDR2 SVGAGI.